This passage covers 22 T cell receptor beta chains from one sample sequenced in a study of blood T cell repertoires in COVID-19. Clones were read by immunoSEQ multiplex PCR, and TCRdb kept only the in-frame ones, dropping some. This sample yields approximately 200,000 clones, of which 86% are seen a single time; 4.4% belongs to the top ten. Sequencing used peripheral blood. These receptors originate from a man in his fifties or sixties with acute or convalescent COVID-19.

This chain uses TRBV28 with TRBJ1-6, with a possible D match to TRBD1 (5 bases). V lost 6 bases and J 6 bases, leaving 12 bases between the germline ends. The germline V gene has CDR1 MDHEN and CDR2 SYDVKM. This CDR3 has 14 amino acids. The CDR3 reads CASSIRVVNSPLHF. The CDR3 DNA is TGTGCCAGCAGCATCAGGGTAGTTAATTCACCCCTCCACTTT.

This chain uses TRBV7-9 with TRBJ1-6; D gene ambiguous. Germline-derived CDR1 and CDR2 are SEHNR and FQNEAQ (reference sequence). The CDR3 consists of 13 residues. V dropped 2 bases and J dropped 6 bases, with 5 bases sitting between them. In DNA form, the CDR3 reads TGTGCCAGCAGCTTACCGGGTAATTCACCCCTCCACTTT. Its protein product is CASSLPGNSPLHF.

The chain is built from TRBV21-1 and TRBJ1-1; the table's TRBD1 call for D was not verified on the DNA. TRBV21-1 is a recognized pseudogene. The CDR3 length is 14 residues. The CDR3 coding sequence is TGTGCCAGCAGCACGGACAGGGGGTTTCCTGAAGCTTTCTTT. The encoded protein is CASSTDRGFPEAFF.

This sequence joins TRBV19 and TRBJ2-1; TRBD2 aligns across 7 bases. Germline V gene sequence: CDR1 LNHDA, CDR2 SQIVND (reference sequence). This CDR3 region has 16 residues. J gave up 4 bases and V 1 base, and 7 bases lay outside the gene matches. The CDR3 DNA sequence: TGTGCCAGTAGTATAGCTGGATCGGGGGGATACAATGAGCAGTTCTTC. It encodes CASSIAGSGGYNEQFF.

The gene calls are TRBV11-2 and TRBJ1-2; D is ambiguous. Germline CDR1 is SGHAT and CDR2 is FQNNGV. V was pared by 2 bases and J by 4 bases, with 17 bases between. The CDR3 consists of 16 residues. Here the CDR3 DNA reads TGTGCCAGCAGCTTAACGTCCTCCGGTCTTGGCTATGGCTACACCTTC. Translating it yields CASSLTSSGLGYGYTF.

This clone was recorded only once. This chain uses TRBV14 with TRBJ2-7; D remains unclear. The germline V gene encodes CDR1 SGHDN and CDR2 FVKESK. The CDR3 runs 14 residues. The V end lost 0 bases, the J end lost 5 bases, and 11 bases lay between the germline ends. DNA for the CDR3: TGTGCCAGCAGCCAAGATTGGGCGTCAGACGAGCAGTACTTC. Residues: CASSQDWASDEQYF.

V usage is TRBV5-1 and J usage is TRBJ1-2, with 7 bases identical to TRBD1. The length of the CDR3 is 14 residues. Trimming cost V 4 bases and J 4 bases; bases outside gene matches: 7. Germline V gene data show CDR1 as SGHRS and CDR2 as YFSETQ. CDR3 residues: CASSPPGTVYGYTF. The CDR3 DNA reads TGCGCCAGCAGCCCCCCCGGGACAGTCTATGGCTACACCTTC.

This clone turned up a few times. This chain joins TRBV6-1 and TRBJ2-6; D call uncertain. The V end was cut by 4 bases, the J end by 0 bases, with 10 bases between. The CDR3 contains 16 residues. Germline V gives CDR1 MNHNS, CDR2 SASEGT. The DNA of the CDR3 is TGTGCCAGCAGTGCGTTACACCTCTCTGGGGCCAACGTCCTGACTTTC. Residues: CASSALHLSGANVLTF.

CDR3: CASSPSSRDTEAFF. CDR3 sequence (DNA): TGTGCCAGCTCACCCTCGAGTAGAGACACTGAAGCTTTCTTT. The rearrangement uses TRBV18 and TRBJ1-1; no firm D call. The CDR3 spans 14 residues. Germline loops: CDR1 KGHSH, CDR2 LQKENI. Trimming stripped 3 bases from V and 3 bases from J, with 11 bases between.

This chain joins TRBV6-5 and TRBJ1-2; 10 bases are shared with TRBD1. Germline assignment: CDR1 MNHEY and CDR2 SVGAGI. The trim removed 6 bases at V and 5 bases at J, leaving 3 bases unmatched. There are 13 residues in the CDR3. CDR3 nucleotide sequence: TGTGCCAGCAGCTGGGACAGGGGATATGGCTACACCTTC. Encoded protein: CASSWDRGYGYTF.

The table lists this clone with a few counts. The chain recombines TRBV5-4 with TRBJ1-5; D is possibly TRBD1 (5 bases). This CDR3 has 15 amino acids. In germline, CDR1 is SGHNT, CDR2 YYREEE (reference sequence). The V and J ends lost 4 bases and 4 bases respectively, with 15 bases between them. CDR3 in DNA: TGTGCCAGCAGCCTAGGGTCAGGGCCTAATCAGCCCCAGCATTTT. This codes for CASSLGSGPNQPQHF.

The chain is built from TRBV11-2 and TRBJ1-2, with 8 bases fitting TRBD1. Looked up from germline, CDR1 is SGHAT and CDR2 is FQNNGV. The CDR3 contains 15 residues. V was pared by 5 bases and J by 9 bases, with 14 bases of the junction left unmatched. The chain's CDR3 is CASSLTGLGQESYTF. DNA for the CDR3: TGTGCCAGCAGCCTAACGGGACTGGGACAGGAGAGCTACACCTTC. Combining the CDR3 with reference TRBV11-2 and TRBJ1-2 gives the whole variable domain EAGVAQSPRYKIIEKRQSVAFWCNPISGHATLYWYQQILGQGPKLLIQFQNNGVVDDSQLPKDRFSAERLKGVDSTLKIQPAKLEDSAVYLCASSLTGLGQESYTFGSGTRLTVV.

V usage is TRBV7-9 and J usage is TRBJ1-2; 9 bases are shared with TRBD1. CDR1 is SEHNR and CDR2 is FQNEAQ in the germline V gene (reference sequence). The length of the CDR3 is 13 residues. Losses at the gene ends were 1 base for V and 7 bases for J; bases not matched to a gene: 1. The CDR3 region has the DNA TGTGCCAGCAGCTTAGAGGACAGGGGTGGCTACACCTTC. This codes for CASSLEDRGGYTF.

CDR3 DNA: TGTGCCACCAGCGCTCCGGGGGGGGTGCTAGAGCAGTACTTC. This codes for CATSAPGGVLEQYF. This rearrangement joins TRBV15 to TRBJ2-7, with 8 nucleotides matching TRBD2. This CDR3 comprises 14 residues. Germline V gene lookup returns CDR1 LNHNV and CDR2 YYDKDF (reference sequence). J gave up 7 bases and V 5 bases, and 10 bases lay outside the gene matches.

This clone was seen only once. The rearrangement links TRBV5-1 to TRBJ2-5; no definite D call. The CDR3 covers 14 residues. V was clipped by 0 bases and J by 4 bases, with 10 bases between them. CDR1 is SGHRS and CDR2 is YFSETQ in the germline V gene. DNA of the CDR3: TGCGCCAGCAGCTTGGAGAGTAGCCGAGAGACCCAGTACTTC. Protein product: CASSLESSRETQYF.

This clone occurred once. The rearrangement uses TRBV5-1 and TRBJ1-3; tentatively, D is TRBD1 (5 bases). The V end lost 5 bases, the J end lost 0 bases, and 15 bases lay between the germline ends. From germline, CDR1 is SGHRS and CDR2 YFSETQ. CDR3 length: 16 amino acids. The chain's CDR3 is CASSSSQGHSGNTIYF. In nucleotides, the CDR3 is TGCGCCAGCAGTAGCTCGCAAGGACACTCTGGAAACACCATATATTTT.

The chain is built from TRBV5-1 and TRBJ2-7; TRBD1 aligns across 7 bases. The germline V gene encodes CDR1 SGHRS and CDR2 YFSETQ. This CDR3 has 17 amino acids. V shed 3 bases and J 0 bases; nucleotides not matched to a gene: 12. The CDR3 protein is CASSWLSTGQSSYEQYF. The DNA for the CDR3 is TGCGCCAGCAGCTGGTTGTCGACAGGGCAAAGCTCCTACGAGCAGTACTTC.

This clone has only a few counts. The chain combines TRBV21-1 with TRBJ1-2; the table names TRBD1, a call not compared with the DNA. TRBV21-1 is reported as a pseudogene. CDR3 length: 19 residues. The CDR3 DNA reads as TGTGCCAGCAGCACCGGGTTTCGACAGGGGGAGAGGATTGGCTATGGCTACACCTTC. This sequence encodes CASSTGFRQGERIGYGYTF.

The CDR3 spells CASSYQQGRNTEAFF. The CDR3 nucleotides are TGTGCCAGCAGTTACCAACAGGGCAGGAACACTGAAGCTTTCTTT. This rearrangement joins TRBV6-2 or TRBV6-3 to TRBJ1-1, with a weak D call TRBD1 (6 bases). The germline CDR1 and CDR2 sequences are MNHEY and SVGEGT. This CDR3 spans 15 amino acids. Trimming removed 2 bases from V and 1 base from J, with 11 bases in between.

CDR3 DNA: TGTGCCAGTAGTATAGCTACCCGGGGAGCGGGGCAGCCCCAGCATTTT. This encodes CASSIATRGAGQPQHF. This chain connects TRBV19 to TRBJ1-5; D gene uncertain. V lost 1 base, J lost 7 bases, and 17 bases lay in between. CDR3 size: 16 residues. Germline CDR1 reads LNHDA; CDR2 reads SQIVND (reference sequence).

DNA for the CDR3: TGTGCCAGCAGCTTACGGCCGGACAGCGACTATGGCTACACCTTC. It specifies CASSLRPDSDYGYTF. The chain combines TRBV7-6 with TRBJ1-2; tentatively, D is TRBD1 (6 bases). The germline V gene has CDR1 SGHVS and CDR2 FNYEAQ. This CDR3 contains 15 residues. V lost 2 bases, J lost 3 bases, and 13 bases lay in between.

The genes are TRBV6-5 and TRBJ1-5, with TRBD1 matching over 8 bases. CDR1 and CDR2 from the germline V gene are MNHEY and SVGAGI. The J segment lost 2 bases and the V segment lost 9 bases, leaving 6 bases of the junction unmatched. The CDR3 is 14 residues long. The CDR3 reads CASNGQGGNQPQHF. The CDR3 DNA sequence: TGTGCCAGTAATGGACAGGGAGGCAATCAGCCCCAGCATTTT.